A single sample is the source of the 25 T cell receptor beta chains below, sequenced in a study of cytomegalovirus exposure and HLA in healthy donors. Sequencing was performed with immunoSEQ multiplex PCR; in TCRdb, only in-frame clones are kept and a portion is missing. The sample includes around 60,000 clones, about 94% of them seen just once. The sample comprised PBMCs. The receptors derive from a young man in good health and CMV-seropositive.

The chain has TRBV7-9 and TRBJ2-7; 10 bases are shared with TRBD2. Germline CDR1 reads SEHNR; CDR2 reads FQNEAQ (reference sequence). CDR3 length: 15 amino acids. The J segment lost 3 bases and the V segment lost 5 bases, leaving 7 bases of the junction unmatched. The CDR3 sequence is CASSAPGLALYEQYF. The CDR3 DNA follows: TGTGCCAGCAGCGCCCCGGGACTAGCGCTCTACGAGCAGTACTTC.

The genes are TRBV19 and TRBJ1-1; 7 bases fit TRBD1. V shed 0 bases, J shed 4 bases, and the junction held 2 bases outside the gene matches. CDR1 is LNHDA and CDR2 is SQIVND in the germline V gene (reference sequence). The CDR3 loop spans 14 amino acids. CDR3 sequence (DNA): TGTGCCAGTAGTATAGACAGGGGGGTCACTGAAGCTTTCTTT. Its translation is CASSIDRGVTEAFF.

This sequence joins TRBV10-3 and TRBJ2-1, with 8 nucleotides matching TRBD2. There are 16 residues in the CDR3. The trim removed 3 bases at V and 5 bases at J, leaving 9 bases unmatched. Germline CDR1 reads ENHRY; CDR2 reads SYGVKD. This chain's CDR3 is CAISDQSAGGDNEQFF. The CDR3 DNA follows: TGTGCCATCAGTGACCAATCAGCCGGGGGGGACAATGAGCAGTTCTTC.

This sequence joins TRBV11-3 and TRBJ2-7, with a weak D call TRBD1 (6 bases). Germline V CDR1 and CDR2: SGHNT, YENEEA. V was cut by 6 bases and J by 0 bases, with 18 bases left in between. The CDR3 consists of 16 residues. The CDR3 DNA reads TGTGCCAGCAGAATAACCCGGGACACGAGCTCCTACGAGCAGTACTTC. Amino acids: CASRITRDTSSYEQYF. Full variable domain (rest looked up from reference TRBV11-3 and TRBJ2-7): EAGVVQSPRYKIIEKKQPVAFWCNPISGHNTLYWYLQNLGQGPELLIRYENEEAVDDSQLPKDRFSAERLKGVDSTLKIQPAELGDSAVYLCASRITRDTSSYEQYFGPGTRLTVT.

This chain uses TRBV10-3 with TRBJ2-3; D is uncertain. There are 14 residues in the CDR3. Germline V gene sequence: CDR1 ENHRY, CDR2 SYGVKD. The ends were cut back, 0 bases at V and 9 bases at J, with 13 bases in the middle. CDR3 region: CAISESENRGTQYF. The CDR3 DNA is TGTGCCATCAGTGAGTCAGAGAACCGAGGCACGCAGTATTTT.

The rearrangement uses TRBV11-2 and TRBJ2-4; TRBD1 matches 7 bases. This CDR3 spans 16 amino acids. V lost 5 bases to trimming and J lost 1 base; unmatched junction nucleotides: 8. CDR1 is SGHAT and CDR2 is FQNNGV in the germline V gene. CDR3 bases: TGTGCCAGCAGCCAGACAGGGTCAGGGGCCAAAAACATTCAGTACTTC. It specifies CASSQTGSGAKNIQYF.

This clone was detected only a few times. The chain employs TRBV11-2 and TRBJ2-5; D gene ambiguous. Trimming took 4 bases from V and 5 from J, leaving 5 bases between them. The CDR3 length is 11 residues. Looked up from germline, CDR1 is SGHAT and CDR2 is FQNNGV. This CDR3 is CASSYGETQYF. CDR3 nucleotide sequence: TGTGCCAGCAGCTACGGGGAGACCCAGTACTTC.

CDR3 sequence reads: CASSLLSGGMNTEAFF. CDR3 DNA sequence: TGTGCCAGCAGCTTGTTGTCAGGGGGCATGAACACTGAAGCTTTCTTT. V and J are TRBV5-6 and TRBJ1-1; 8 positions match TRBD1. The CDR3 consists of 16 residues. With V trimmed by 1 base and J by 0 bases, 5 bases remained unmatched. Germline V gene sequence: CDR1 SGHDT, CDR2 YYEEEE.

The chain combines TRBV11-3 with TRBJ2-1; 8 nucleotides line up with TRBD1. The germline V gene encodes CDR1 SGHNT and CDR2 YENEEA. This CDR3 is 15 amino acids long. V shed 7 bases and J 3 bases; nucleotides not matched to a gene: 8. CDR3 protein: CASTITGTGYNEQFF. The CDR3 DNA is TGTGCCAGCACAATAACCGGGACAGGCTACAATGAGCAGTTCTTC. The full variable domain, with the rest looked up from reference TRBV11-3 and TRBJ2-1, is EAGVVQSPRYKIIEKKQPVAFWCNPISGHNTLYWYLQNLGQGPELLIRYENEEAVDDSQLPKDRFSAERLKGVDSTLKIQPAELGDSAVYLCASTITGTGYNEQFFGPGTRLTVL.

The chain's CDR3 is CASSSSGDYNEQFF. DNA for the CDR3: TGCGCCAGCAGCTCTAGCGGCGACTACAATGAGCAGTTCTTC. The chain joins TRBV5-1 to TRBJ2-1; 7 bases align to TRBD2. Unmatched junction bases numbered 3, after V lost 3 bases and J lost 3 bases. Germline V gives CDR1 SGHRS, CDR2 YFSETQ. The CDR3 runs 14 residues.

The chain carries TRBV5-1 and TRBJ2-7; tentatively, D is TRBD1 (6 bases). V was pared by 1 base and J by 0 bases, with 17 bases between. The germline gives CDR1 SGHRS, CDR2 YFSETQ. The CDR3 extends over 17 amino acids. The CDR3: CASSLSTGHQSSYEQYF. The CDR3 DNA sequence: TGCGCCAGCAGCTTGTCCACGGGACACCAGAGCTCCTACGAGCAGTACTTC.

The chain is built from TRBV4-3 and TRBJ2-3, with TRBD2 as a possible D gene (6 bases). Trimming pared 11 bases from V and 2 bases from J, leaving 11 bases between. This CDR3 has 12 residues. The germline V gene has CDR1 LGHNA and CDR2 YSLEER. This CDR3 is CASSDYTDTQYF. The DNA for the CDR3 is TGCGCCTCCTCGGACTACACAGATACGCAGTATTTT.

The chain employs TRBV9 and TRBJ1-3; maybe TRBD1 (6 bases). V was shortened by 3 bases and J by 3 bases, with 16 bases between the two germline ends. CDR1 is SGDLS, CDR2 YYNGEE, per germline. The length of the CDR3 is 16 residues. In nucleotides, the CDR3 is TGTGCCAGCAGCGGGGGAACAGGGTTCTTTGGAAACACCATATATTTT. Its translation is CASSGGTGFFGNTIYF. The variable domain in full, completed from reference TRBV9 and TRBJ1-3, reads DSGVTQTPKHLITATGQRVTLRCSPRSGDLSVYWYQQSLDQGLQFLIQYYNGEERAKGNILERFSAQQFPDLHSELNLSSLELGDSALYFCASSGGTGFFGNTIYFGEGSWLTVV.

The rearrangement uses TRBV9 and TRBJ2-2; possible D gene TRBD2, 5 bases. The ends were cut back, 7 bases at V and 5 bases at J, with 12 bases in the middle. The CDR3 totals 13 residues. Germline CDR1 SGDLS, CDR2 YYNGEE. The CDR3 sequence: CASAQAGTGELFF. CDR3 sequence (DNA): TGTGCCAGCGCTCAGGCGGGTACCGGGGAGCTGTTTTTT.

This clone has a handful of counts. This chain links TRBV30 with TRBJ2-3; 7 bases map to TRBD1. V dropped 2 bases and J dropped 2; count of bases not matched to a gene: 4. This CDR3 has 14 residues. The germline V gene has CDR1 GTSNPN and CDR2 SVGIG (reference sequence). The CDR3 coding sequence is TGTGCCTGGAGTAGACAGGGCCACACAGATACGCAGTATTTT. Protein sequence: CAWSRQGHTDTQYF.

CDR3 nucleotides: TGTGCCAGCAGTGTTACAGGGGGCTGGAGCTCCTACGAGCAGTACTTC. Translating gives CASSVTGGWSSYEQYF. The chain employs TRBV6-1 and TRBJ2-7, with TRBD1 matching over 9 bases. In germline, CDR1 is MNHNS, CDR2 SASEGT. J lost 0 bases, V lost 4 bases, and 7 bases had no gene match. This CDR3 spans 16 amino acids.

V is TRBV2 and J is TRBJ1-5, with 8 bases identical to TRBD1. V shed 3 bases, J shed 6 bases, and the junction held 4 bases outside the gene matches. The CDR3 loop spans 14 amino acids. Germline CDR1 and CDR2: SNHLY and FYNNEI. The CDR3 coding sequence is TGTGCCAGCAGTGACCAGGGGGCGGGTCAGCCCCAGCATTTT. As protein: CASSDQGAGQPQHF.

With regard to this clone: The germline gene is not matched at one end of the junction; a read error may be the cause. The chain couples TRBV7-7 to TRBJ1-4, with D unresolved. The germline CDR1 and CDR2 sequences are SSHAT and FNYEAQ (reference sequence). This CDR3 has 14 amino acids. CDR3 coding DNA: TGTGCTAGCAGCTTAGCTGCGGAGAATGAAAAACTGTTTTTT. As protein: CASSLAAENEKLFF.

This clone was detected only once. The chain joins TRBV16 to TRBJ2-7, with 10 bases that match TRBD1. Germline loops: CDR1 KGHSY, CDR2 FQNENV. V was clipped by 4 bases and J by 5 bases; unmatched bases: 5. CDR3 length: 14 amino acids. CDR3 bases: TGTGCCAGCAGCCCCCGGGACAGGGGAAACGAGCAGTACTTC. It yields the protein CASSPRDRGNEQYF. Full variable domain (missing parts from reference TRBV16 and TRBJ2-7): GEEVAQTPKHLVRGEGQKAKLYCAPIKGHSYVFWYQQVLKNEFKFLISFQNENVFDETGMPKERFSAKCLPNSPCSLEIQATKLEDSAVYFCASSPRDRGNEQYFGPGTRLTVT.

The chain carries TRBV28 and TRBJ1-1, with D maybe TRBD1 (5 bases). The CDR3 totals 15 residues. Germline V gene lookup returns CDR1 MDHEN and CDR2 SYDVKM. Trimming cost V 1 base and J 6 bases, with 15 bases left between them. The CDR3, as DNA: TGTGCCAGCAGTTTATCGGGTGTGGGGGGACCTGAAGCTTTCTTT. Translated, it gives CASSLSGVGGPEAFF.

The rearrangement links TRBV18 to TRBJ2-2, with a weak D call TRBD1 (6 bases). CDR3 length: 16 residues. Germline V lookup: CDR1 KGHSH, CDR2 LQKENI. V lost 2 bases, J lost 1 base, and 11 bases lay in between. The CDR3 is CASSPSWDKNTGELFF. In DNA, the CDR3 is TGTGCCAGCTCACCATCCTGGGACAAGAACACCGGGGAGCTGTTTTTT.

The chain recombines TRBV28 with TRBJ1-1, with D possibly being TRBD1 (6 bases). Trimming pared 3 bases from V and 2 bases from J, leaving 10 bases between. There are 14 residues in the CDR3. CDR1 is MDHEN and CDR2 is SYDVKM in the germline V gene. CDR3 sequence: CASSLDSLNTEAFF. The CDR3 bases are TGTGCCAGCAGTTTGGACAGTCTAAACACTGAAGCTTTCTTT. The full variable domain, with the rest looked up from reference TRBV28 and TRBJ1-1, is DVKVTQSSRYLVKRTGEKVFLECVQDMDHENMFWYRQDPGLGLRLIYFSYDVKMKEKGDIPEGYSVSREKKERFSLILESASTNQTSMYLCASSLDSLNTEAFFGQGTRLTVV.

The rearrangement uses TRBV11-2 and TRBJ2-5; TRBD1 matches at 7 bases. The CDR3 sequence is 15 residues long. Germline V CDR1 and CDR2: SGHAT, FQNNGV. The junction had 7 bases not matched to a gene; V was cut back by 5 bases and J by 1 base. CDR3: CASSRQTGLQETQYF. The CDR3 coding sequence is TGTGCCAGCAGCCGACAGACAGGGCTCCAAGAGACCCAGTACTTC.

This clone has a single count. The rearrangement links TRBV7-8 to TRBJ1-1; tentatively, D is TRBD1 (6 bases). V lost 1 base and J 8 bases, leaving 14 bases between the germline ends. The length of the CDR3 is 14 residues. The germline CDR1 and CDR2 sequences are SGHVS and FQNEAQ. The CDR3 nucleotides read TGTGCCAGCAGCTTAGACAGGGTAAGCCCCGAAGCTTTCTTT. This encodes CASSLDRVSPEAFF.

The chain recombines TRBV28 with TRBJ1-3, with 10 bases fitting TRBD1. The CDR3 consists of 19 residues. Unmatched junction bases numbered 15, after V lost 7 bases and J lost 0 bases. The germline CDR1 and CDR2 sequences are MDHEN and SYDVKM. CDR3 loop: CASTRTGGPRTYSGNTIYF. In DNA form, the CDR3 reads TGTGCCAGCACCCGGACAGGGGGGCCGAGAACTTACTCTGGAAACACCATATATTTT.